This record concerns one TCR beta chain sequence. The sample originates from a study of CD8+CD57+ T cells in acquired aplastic anemia. Genomic DNA templated the TCR beta VDJ and CDR3 profiling. TCRdb processed the reads anew with MiXCR; each CDR3 protein has one entry. Here the sample spans approximately 300,000 distinct CDR3 sequences, roughly 59% being singletons. Flow cytometry had shown expanded CD8+CD57+ cells in the patients chosen for sequencing. The CDR3 covers 16 residues. Trimming took 4 bases from V and 0 from J; bases not matched to a gene: 6. Germline loops: CDR1 SGDLS, CDR2 YYNGEE. The receptor comes from a human donor with aplastic anemia. Specimen: sorted CD4+, CD8+, or CD8+CD57+ T cells (not recorded which) from PBMCs. The chain has TRBV9 and TRBJ2-1; TRBD2 aligns across 8 bases. The CDR3 DNA reads TGTGCCAGCAGCCTCCGACTAGCGACCTCCTACAATGAGCAGTTCTTC. It translates to CASSLRLATSYNEQFF.